The rows below give T cell receptor beta chains drawn from one sample of a study of glioma-infiltrating T cells after dendritic cell vaccination. The method was immunoSEQ multiplex PCR; TCRdb's version includes in-frame clones alone and lacks a portion of them. The repertoire holds 80,000 to 100,000 clones, 79% seen once, with roughly 5.7% in the top ten. Source: blood, taken before dendritic cell vaccination. Receptors originate from a human donor with glioblastoma. Each CDR3 is given with its conserved first and last residue. A D gene is named only where the DNA matches it firmly. Clone size appears in some rows only: once, few, many, or a class for an expanded clone.

>NA|TRBV6-1|NA|TRBJ1-2
TGTGCCAGCAGGGAAGCCCTACAGGGAGTTTACGGTGGCTACACCTTC
CASREALQGVYGGYTF
>NA|TRBV5-1|NA|TRBJ2-3
TGCGCCAGCAGCCAGTTAGCGGATACGACAGATACGCAGTATTTT
CASSQLADTTDTQYF
>NA|TRBV2|NA|TRBJ2-3
TGTGCCAGCAGCCCACTAGTTCGGAGTTCAGATACGCAGTATTTT
CASSPLVRSSDTQYF
>NA|TRBV28|few|TRBJ1-2
TGTGCCAGCAGTTTATCAGGGGCCTATGGCTACACCTTC
CASSLSGAYGYTF
>NA|TRBV5-4|NA|TRBJ2-7
TGTGCCAGCAGCTTGGGTCTAGGAATCTCCTACGAGCAGTACTTC
CASSLGLGISYEQYF
>NA|TRBV2|NA|TRBJ2-4
TGTGCCAGCAGGGGGGGTTTGGAGATAGCCAAAAACATTCAGTACTTC
CASRGGLEIAKNIQYF
>NA|TRBV29-1|NA|TRBJ2-7
TGCAGCGTGAGCAGGGGTTTATCCTACGAGCAGTACTTC
CSVSRGLSYEQYF
>TRBD2|TRBV7-9|NA|TRBJ2-5
TGTGCCAGCAGCTTTGTTTGGGGGAGGGCCGTTGAGACCCAGTACTTC
CASSFVWGRAVETQYF
>TRBD1|TRBV6-6|NA|TRBJ1-1
TGTGCCAGCAGTGGACAAGGGACAGGGGCTAAAGCTTTCTTT
CASSGQGTGAKAFF
>NA|TRBV20-1|NA|TRBJ2-1
TGCAGTGCCCCCCATGTGAATGAGCAGTTCTTC
CSAPHVNEQFF
>TRBD2|TRBV7-6|NA|TRBJ2-3
TGTGCCAGCAGCACCAGACTAGCGGGAGATCCCATAGCAGATACGCAGTATTTT
CASSTRLAGDPIADTQYF
>TRBD2|TRBV5-6|NA|TRBJ2-5
TGTGCCAGCAGCTCCTCCCTGAGCGGGAGGACGGTCCAGACCCAGTACTTC
CASSSSLSGRTVQTQYF
>TRBD1|TRBV9|NA|TRBJ1-1
TGTGCCAGCAGCTTCGGACAGGCGAACACTGAAGCTTTCTTT
CASSFGQANTEAFF
>TRBD1|TRBV5-1|NA|TRBJ2-1
TGCGCCAGCAGCTCCGTACAGGGGGTCTCCTACAATGAGCAGTTCTTC
CASSSVQGVSYNEQFF
>NA|TRBV21-1|NA|TRBJ1-5
TGTGCCAGCAGCCTACATATTGGACAGGGGGCAGACAGCAATCAGCCCCAGCATTTT
CASSLHIGQGADSNQPQHF
>TRBD1|TRBV4-1|NA|TRBJ2-2
TGCGCCAGCAGCCAATATACCGGGACAGGGAACACCGGGGAGCTGTTTTTT
CASSQYTGTGNTGELFF
>NA|TRBV30|NA|TRBJ1-5
TGTGCCTGGAGTTTGCGTAGAGTGGATCAGCCCCAGCATTTT
CAWSLRRVDQPQHF
>NA|TRBV6-1|NA|TRBJ1-3
TGTGCCAGCAGTCTGCAGGGTTTTCCTGGAAACACCATATATTTT
CASSLQGFPGNTIYF
>TRBD1|TRBV7-8|NA|TRBJ1-2
TGTGCCAGCAGCCCTACGACAGGGAGCGGCTACACCTTC
CASSPTTGSGYTF
>NA|TRBV2|NA|TRBJ1-1
TGTGCCAGCAACAGGGCCGGGACTGAAGCTTTCTTT
CASNRAGTEAFF
>NA|TRBV6-1|NA|TRBJ2-7
TGTGCCAGTAACTCTTTCCAGGGGACATACGAGCAGTACTTC
CASNSFQGTYEQYF
>TRBD2|TRBV10-1|NA|TRBJ2-1
TGCGCCAGCAGCGGGACTAACTACAATGAGCAGTTCTTC
CASSGTNYNEQFF